This T cell receptor (beta chain) stems from a study of T cells after somatic rescue of genetic block. This CDR3 spans 15 amino acids. Germline assignment: CDR1 MNHNS and CDR2 SASEGT. Trimming shortened V by 7 bases and J by 5 bases, and 20 bases separated the two germline ends. The repertoire was sequenced with immunoSEQ multiplex PCR; TCRdb's copy has only in-frame clones and lacks some. The table has about 68,000 clones, about nine tenths seen once; the top ten hold about 3%. The origin of this receptor is a middle-aged man. V and J are TRBV6-1 and TRBJ1-2; D gene uncertain. Material for sequencing was peripheral blood mononuclear cells (PBMCs). The CDR3 loop is CASTHEARRGYGYTF. In nucleotides, the CDR3 is TGTGCCAGCACCCATGAAGCCAGGCGGGGATATGGCTACACCTTC.